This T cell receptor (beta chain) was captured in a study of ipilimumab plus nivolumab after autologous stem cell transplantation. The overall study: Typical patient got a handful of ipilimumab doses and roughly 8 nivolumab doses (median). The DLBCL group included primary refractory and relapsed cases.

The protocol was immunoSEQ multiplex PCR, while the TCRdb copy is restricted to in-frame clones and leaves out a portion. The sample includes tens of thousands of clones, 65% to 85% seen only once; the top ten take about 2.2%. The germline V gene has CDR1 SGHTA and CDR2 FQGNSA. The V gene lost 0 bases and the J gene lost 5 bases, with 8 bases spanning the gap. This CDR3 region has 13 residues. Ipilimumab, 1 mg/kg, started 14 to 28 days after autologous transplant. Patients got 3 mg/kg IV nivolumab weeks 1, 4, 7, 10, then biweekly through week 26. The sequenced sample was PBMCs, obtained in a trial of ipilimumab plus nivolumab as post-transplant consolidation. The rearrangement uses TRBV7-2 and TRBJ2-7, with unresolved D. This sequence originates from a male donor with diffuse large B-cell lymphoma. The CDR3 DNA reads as TGTGCCAGCAGCTTAGCGGTACAGAACGAGCAGTACTTC. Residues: CASSLAVQNEQYF.